One and the same sample provided the 26 T cell receptor beta chains below, sequenced in a study of blood T cell repertoires in COVID-19. Generated by immunoSEQ multiplex PCR, the TCRdb table keeps only in-frame clones and is missing some. Of a few hundred thousand clones in the sample, roughly 88% were seen once. The sequencing input was PBMCs or T cells enriched from blood (not recorded which). Receptors were obtained from a man aged 25-45 years who had recovered from COVID-19.

DNA for the CDR3: TGTGCCAGCAGCCCCCTGAGGACAGGGGATGCCTACGAGCAGTACTTC. Its translation: CASSPLRTGDAYEQYF. The chain recombines TRBV27 with TRBJ2-7, with 9 nucleotides matching TRBD1. The CDR3 contains 16 residues. Germline-derived CDR1 and CDR2 are MNHEY and SMNVEV (reference sequence). The trim removed 6 bases at V and 2 bases at J, leaving 11 bases unmatched.

The chain links TRBV28 to TRBJ2-7, with D hard to call. The V end lost 8 bases, the J end lost 1 base, and 6 bases lay between the germline ends. The germline gives CDR1 MDHEN, CDR2 SYDVKM. The length of the CDR3 is 11 residues. Here the CDR3 reads CASRQSYEQYF. The CDR3 DNA sequence: TGTGCCAGCCGTCAGTCCTACGAGCAGTACTTC.

The chain combines TRBV28 with TRBJ2-7; possible D gene TRBD1, 6 bases. V dropped 7 bases and J dropped 0 bases, with 13 bases sitting between them. The CDR3 extends over 14 amino acids. The germline V gene encodes CDR1 MDHEN and CDR2 SYDVKM. The CDR3 coding sequence is TGTGCCAGCACCATACGGACAGCCTCCTACGAGCAGTACTTC. Its translation is CASTIRTASYEQYF. Combining the CDR3 with reference TRBV28 and TRBJ2-7 gives the whole variable domain DVKVTQSSRYLVKRTGEKVFLECVQDMDHENMFWYRQDPGLGLRLIYFSYDVKMKEKGDIPEGYSVSREKKERFSLILESASTNQTSMYLCASTIRTASYEQYFGPGTRLTVT.

The table lists this clone with a few counts. The rearrangement uses TRBV7-8 and TRBJ2-7, with D maybe TRBD1 (6 bases). Germline V gene data show CDR1 as SGHVS and CDR2 as FQNEAQ. This CDR3 contains 14 residues. Trimming pared 5 bases from V and 2 bases from J, leaving 13 bases between. The CDR3 DNA sequence: TGTGCCAGCAGCACACGCCGGGACACCTACGAGCAGTACTTC. Translated: CASSTRRDTYEQYF.

This chain joins TRBV11-2 and TRBJ2-5; the match to TRBD1 covers 10 bases. The length of the CDR3 is 16 residues. Looked up from germline, CDR1 is SGHAT and CDR2 is FQNNGV. Trimming cost V 5 bases and J 4 bases; bases outside gene matches: 10. CDR3 amino acids: CASSDRWTGGGETQYF. CDR3 in DNA: TGTGCCAGCAGCGACCGGTGGACAGGGGGTGGAGAGACCCAGTACTTC.

The chain carries TRBV18 and TRBJ2-3, with D possibly TRBD1 on 5 matching bases. V was trimmed by 4 bases and J by 4 bases, leaving 12 bases between them. Per germline, CDR1 KGHSH and CDR2 LQKENI. The CDR3 spans 14 residues. This CDR3 is CASSLTQGADTQYF. The CDR3 coding sequence is TGTGCCAGCTCACTCACCCAAGGGGCAGATACGCAGTATTTT.

This clone showed up just a few times. The chain recombines TRBV21-1 with TRBJ1-1. TRBV21-1 is assigned pseudogene status. CDR3 size: 13 residues. The CDR3 DNA sequence: TGTGCCAGCAGTCCGGGTGGGAACACTGAAGCTTTCTTT. This gives the protein CASSPGGNTEAFF.

This clone was picked up a small number of times. This chain connects TRBV19 to TRBJ2-2; tentative D call: TRBD1 (6 bases). The V gene lost 4 bases and the J gene lost 1 base, with 13 bases spanning the gap. Per germline, CDR1 LNHDA and CDR2 SQIVND (reference sequence). There are 16 residues in the CDR3. CDR3: CASSTAGTLNTGELFF. CDR3 sequence (DNA): TGTGCCAGTAGTACCGCCGGGACACTGAACACCGGGGAGCTGTTTTTT.

J is TRBJ1-6 and V is TRBV11-3; perhaps TRBD1 as D (6 bases). The CDR3 totals 16 residues. In germline, CDR1 is SGHNT, CDR2 YENEEA. V lost 1 base to trimming and J lost 10 bases, with 17 bases between them. The CDR3 DNA is TGTGCCAGCAGCTTAGCGAGGACAGCTTTGAGCTCACCCCTCCACTTT. It is translated as CASSLARTALSSPLHF.

The V call is TRBV3-1 (or the pseudogene TRBV3-2), the J call TRBJ2-1; D unresolved. The CDR3 consists of 15 residues. Germline CDR1 and CDR2: LGHDT and YNNKEL (reference sequence). V shed 0 bases and J shed 0 bases, with 6 bases lying between them. CDR3 DNA: TGTGCCAGCAGCCAAGAGTCCCTCTCCTACAATGAGCAGTTCTTC. The encoded protein is CASSQESLSYNEQFF.

CDR3 sequence reads: CASSGASGGYMETQYF. For the CDR3, the DNA is TGTGCCAGCAGTGGGGCTAGCGGGGGGTATATGGAGACCCAGTACTTC. The chain links TRBV2 to TRBJ2-5; TRBD2 agrees at 11 bases. The CDR3 loop spans 16 amino acids. J lost 5 bases, V lost 4 bases, and 9 bases had no gene match. CDR1 is SNHLY and CDR2 is FYNNEI in the germline V gene.

The V gene is TRBV27, the J gene TRBJ1-5, with no clear D. The CDR3 contains 16 residues. Germline loops: CDR1 MNHEY, CDR2 SMNVEV (reference sequence). V was clipped by 0 bases and J by 2 bases, with 11 bases between them. CDR3 residues: CASSLSLSVGNQPQHF. As DNA, the CDR3 is TGTGCCAGCAGTTTATCACTATCCGTGGGCAATCAGCCCCAGCATTTT.

The gene calls are TRBV7-8 and TRBJ2-6; 8 positions match TRBD1. This CDR3 region has 19 residues. The ends lost 5 bases at V and 0 bases at J; junction bases unmatched: 12. CDR1 and CDR2 from the germline V gene are SGHVS and FQNEAQ. For the CDR3, the DNA is TGTGCCAGCAGCCCCAGTCTGGGACAGGCCATCTCTGGGGCCAACGTCCTGACTTTC. Its protein product is CASSPSLGQAISGANVLTF.

V usage is TRBV5-1 and J usage is TRBJ2-7; possible D gene TRBD1, 6 bases. Germline CDR1 SGHRS, CDR2 YFSETQ. Deletions cut 4 bases from V and 5 bases from J, with 16 bases between. The CDR3 consists of 14 residues. The CDR3 loop is CASSTPGHGDEQYF. CDR3 DNA: TGCGCCAGCAGCACGCCGGGACACGGAGACGAGCAGTACTTC.

This clone turned up a few times. V is TRBV11-2 and J is TRBJ1-5; D possibly corresponds to TRBD1 (6 bases). Between the trimmed V and J ends, which lost 1 base and 3 bases, there was a span of 13 bases. The germline CDR1 and CDR2 sequences are SGHAT and FQNNGV. The CDR3 loop spans 16 amino acids. CDR3 loop: CASSLGGTGTNQPQHF. CDR3 in DNA: TGTGCCAGCAGCTTAGGGGGCACAGGGACCAATCAGCCCCAGCATTTT. The full variable domain, with the rest looked up from reference TRBV11-2 and TRBJ1-5, is EAGVAQSPRYKIIEKRQSVAFWCNPISGHATLYWYQQILGQGPKLLIQFQNNGVVDDSQLPKDRFSAERLKGVDSTLKIQPAKLEDSAVYLCASSLGGTGTNQPQHFGDGTRLSIL.

V gene TRBV28 combines with J gene TRBJ2-1, with TRBD2 matching over 7 bases. CDR1 is MDHEN, CDR2 SYDVKM, per germline. This CDR3 is 13 amino acids long. J gave up 6 bases and V 6 bases, and 5 bases lay outside the gene matches. Here the CDR3 DNA reads TGTGCCAGCAGACTGGGAGGGAGCAATGAGCAGTTCTTC. Translation: CASRLGGSNEQFF. Using reference TRBV28 and TRBJ2-1 for the parts outside the CDR3, the full variable domain is DVKVTQSSRYLVKRTGEKVFLECVQDMDHENMFWYRQDPGLGLRLIYFSYDVKMKEKGDIPEGYSVSREKKERFSLILESASTNQTSMYLCASRLGGSNEQFFGPGTRLTVL.

V gene TRBV18 combines with J gene TRBJ1-1; possibly TRBD1 for D (5 bases). This CDR3 contains 15 residues. From germline, CDR1 is KGHSH and CDR2 LQKENI. V was cut by 2 bases and J by 3 bases, with 13 bases left in between. The CDR3: CASSPGWGSDTEAFF. The CDR3 bases are TGTGCCAGCTCACCAGGGTGGGGCTCGGACACTGAAGCTTTCTTT. Complete variable domain (other parts from reference TRBV18 and TRBJ1-1): NAGVMQNPRHLVRRRGQEARLRCSPMKGHSHVYWYRQLPEEGLKFMVYLQKENIIDESGMPKERFSAEFPKEGPSILRIQQVVRGDSAAYFCASSPGWGSDTEAFFGQGTRLTVV.

The gene calls are TRBV10-3 and TRBJ1-1; D is perhaps TRBD1 (6 bases). The CDR3 has 13 amino acids. The V gene lost 6 bases and the J gene lost 0 bases, with 8 bases spanning the gap. Germline lookup yields CDR1 ENHRY and CDR2 SYGVKD. CDR3 in amino acids: CAIRQGMNTEAFF. The CDR3 nucleotides are TGTGCCATCAGACAGGGTATGAACACTGAAGCTTTCTTT.

J is TRBJ1-2 and V is TRBV18; TRBD1 matches at 8 bases. V lost 3 bases to trimming and J lost 5 bases; unmatched junction nucleotides: 5. CDR3 length equals 14 residues. The V gene's germline CDR1 is KGHSH and CDR2 LQKENI. The CDR3 nucleotides read TGTGCCAGCTCACCGGGGACAGGAACTTATGGCTACACCTTC. Amino acid sequence: CASSPGTGTYGYTF.

The J gene is TRBJ2-1, the V gene TRBV18; no clear D gene. The CDR3 has 15 residues. The V gene lost 0 bases and the J gene lost 6 bases, with 12 bases spanning the gap. CDR1 and CDR2 (germline): KGHSH, LQKENI. As DNA, the CDR3 is TGTGCCAGCTCACCACCGCGTCGGGTGGGCAATGAGCAGTTCTTC. It encodes CASSPPRRVGNEQFF.

The chain uses TRBV27 and TRBJ2-7; D is unresolved. The CDR3 length is 14 residues. Germline-derived CDR1 and CDR2 are MNHEY and SMNVEV (reference sequence). V lost 0 bases to trimming and J lost 5 bases, with 11 bases between them. CDR3 bases: TGTGCCAGCAGTTTATCGTGGCAGGTCCACGAGCAGTACTTC. Translation gives CASSLSWQVHEQYF.

CDR3 in DNA: TGCGCCAGCAGCTTGTCCCGACTCAAAGTTCAAGAGACCCAGTACTTC. This gives the protein CASSLSRLKVQETQYF. The chain combines TRBV5-1 with TRBJ2-5; no clear D gene. Looked up from germline, CDR1 is SGHRS and CDR2 is YFSETQ. V was cut by 1 base and J by 2 bases, with 15 bases left in between. CDR3 size: 16 residues.

The chain links TRBV12-3 or TRBV12-4 to TRBJ1-6, with no clear D. This CDR3 has 11 residues. V gave up 7 bases and J gave up 13 bases, with 11 bases separating them. CDR3 nucleotides: TGTGCCAGCACCATAATTGGCCCCCTCCACTTT. Its translation: CASTIIGPLHF.

The CDR3 protein is CASSPGHLNYGYTF. DNA for the CDR3: TGTGCCAGCAGTCCGGGACACCTTAACTATGGCTACACCTTC. This chain connects TRBV28 to TRBJ1-2; perhaps TRBD1 as D (6 bases). Between the trimmed V and J ends, which lost 5 bases and 1 base, there was a span of 11 bases. The length of the CDR3 is 14 residues. CDR1 and CDR2 (germline): MDHEN, SYDVKM.

The gene calls are TRBV29-1 and TRBJ2-7; D gene unclear. The germline gives CDR1 SQVTM, CDR2 ANQGSEA. CDR3 length: 12 amino acids. The V and J ends lost 5 bases and 1 base respectively, with 9 bases between them. The CDR3 sequence is CSVNTQSYEQYF. For the CDR3, the DNA is TGCAGCGTTAATACACAGTCCTACGAGCAGTACTTC.

The chain links TRBV6-5 to TRBJ2-1, with D tentatively TRBD1 (6 bases). Germline V CDR1 and CDR2: MNHEY, SVGAGI. The ends were cut back, 7 bases at V and 5 bases at J, with 15 bases in the middle. CDR3 length: 14 amino acids. The CDR3 loop reads CASNRVDWDNEQFF. The CDR3 DNA follows: TGTGCCAGCAACAGGGTTGACTGGGACAATGAGCAGTTCTTC.